This entry lists 29 T cell receptor beta chains sequenced from one sample in a study of shared clonotypes between healthy human individuals (dated by TCRdb to 2020 to 2021). The library was produced with the immunoSEQ multiplex PCR assay. TCRdb limited this immuneACCESS table to in-frame rearrangements with V and J called. A share of clones is missing; checked studies link under half to unresolved V genes, and the rest is unexplained. The sample profile shows some 1.5 million clones; 95% to 99% of them were found once. Roughly 0.42% of the sample rests with the top ten. The sample was naive CD4+ T cells sorted from blood. Per the publication, the cell subset or site label means: CD45RA+ positively selected. These receptor sequences come from a man aged 30-40 years in good health.

This clone was detected only once. The rearrangement joins TRBV6-5 to TRBJ1-5; D is undetermined. CDR1 and CDR2 (germline): MNHEY, SVGAGI. Deletions cut 4 bases from V and 4 bases from J, with 11 bases between. This CDR3 spans 14 amino acids. In nucleotides, the CDR3 is TGTGCCAGCAGTTCCGGGATGCGGAATCAGCCCCAGCATTTT. It is translated as CASSSGMRNQPQHF.

J is TRBJ1-4 and V is TRBV7-2, with D tentatively TRBD1 (5 bases). V was clipped by 4 bases and J by 8 bases, with 17 bases between them. The V gene's germline CDR1 is SGHTA and CDR2 FQGNSA. The CDR3 loop spans 15 amino acids. In DNA form, the CDR3 reads TGTGCCAGCAGCTCCCAGTTAATGGGGGGGGAAAAACTGTTTTTT. Residues: CASSSQLMGGEKLFF. The whole variable domain, filled in from reference TRBV7-2 and TRBJ1-4, reads GAGVSQSPSNKVTEKGKDVELRCDPISGHTALYWYRQSLGQGLEFLIYFQGNSAPDKSGLPSDRFSAERTGGSVSTLTIQRTQQEDSAVYLCASSSQLMGGEKLFFGSGTQLSVL.

The rearrangement uses TRBV7-2 and TRBJ2-5, with D perhaps matching TRBD2 (5 bases). V shed 3 bases and J shed 1 base, with 15 bases lying between them. The CDR3 consists of 16 residues. Germline V gene lookup returns CDR1 SGHTA and CDR2 FQGNSA. CDR3 protein: CASSFGSREGQETQYF. As DNA, the CDR3 is TGTGCCAGCAGCTTCGGTTCGCGTGAGGGCCAAGAGACCCAGTACTTC.

V usage is TRBV28 and J usage is TRBJ2-7, with D possibly TRBD2 on 6 matching bases. V dropped 1 base and J dropped 0 bases, with 10 bases sitting between them. The CDR3 is 15 amino acids. Germline CDR1 MDHEN, CDR2 SYDVKM. CDR3 bases: TGTGCCAGCAGTTTATCGGGACTGAGCTCCTACGAGCAGTACTTC. The encoded protein is CASSLSGLSSYEQYF.

The chain employs TRBV28 and TRBJ2-7; TRBD1 might be the D (7 bases). CDR3 size: 14 residues. V was trimmed by 8 bases and J by 1 base, leaving 15 bases between them. From germline, CDR1 is MDHEN and CDR2 SYDVKM. The CDR3 DNA follows: TGTGCCAGCTATTCGACAGGGACTTCCTACGAGCAGTACTTC. The encoded protein is CASYSTGTSYEQYF.

The genes are TRBV28 and TRBJ2-2; 9 bases map to TRBD1. Trimming at V came to 4 bases and at J to 5 bases, leaving 5 bases not matched to a gene. This CDR3 has 15 residues. Germline loops: CDR1 MDHEN, CDR2 SYDVKM. The CDR3 DNA reads TGTGCCAGCAGTTCTGGGGGGACAGGGACCGGGGAGCTGTTTTTT. Translation: CASSSGGTGTGELFF.

The chain has TRBV7-8 and TRBJ1-5; TRBD1 matches at 7 bases. Germline CDR1 is SGHVS and CDR2 is FQNEAQ. Trimming at V came to 1 base and at J to 5 bases, leaving 5 bases not matched to a gene. The CDR3 covers 15 residues. CDR3 in DNA: TGTGCCAGCAGCTTAGGTTTCCAGGGGGATCAGCCCCAGCATTTT. This encodes CASSLGFQGDQPQHF.

The chain joins TRBV4-3 to TRBJ2-2, with TRBD2 identical over 11 bases. This CDR3 spans 17 amino acids. The trim removed 2 bases at V and 7 bases at J, leaving 9 bases unmatched. CDR1 is LGHNA and CDR2 is YSLEER in the germline V gene. The CDR3 sequence: CASSQLSLAGELGELFF. The CDR3 DNA is TGCGCCAGCAGCCAACTTTCACTAGCGGGAGAGCTCGGGGAGCTGTTTTTT.

The genes are TRBV2 and TRBJ1-5; the D gene is possibly TRBD1 (6 bases). Trimming pared 2 bases from V and 4 bases from J, leaving 12 bases between. Germline V gene data show CDR1 as SNHLY and CDR2 as FYNNEI. This CDR3 spans 15 amino acids. This CDR3 reads CASSEQGRANQPQHF. As DNA, the CDR3 is TGTGCCAGCAGTGAACAGGGGCGGGCGAATCAGCCCCAGCATTTT.

The rearrangement joins TRBV2 to TRBJ1-5, with 10 bases that match TRBD1. In germline, CDR1 is SNHLY, CDR2 FYNNEI. V was clipped by 6 bases and J by 9 bases; unmatched bases: 5. The CDR3 sequence is 13 residues long. In DNA, the CDR3 is TGTGCCAGCAGCGGGACAGGGGAGCCGCCCCAGCATTTT. This codes for CASSGTGEPPQHF.

The chain has TRBV20-1 and TRBJ2-7; unclear D gene. V gave up 3 bases and J gave up 7 bases, with 7 bases separating them. The CDR3 contains 10 residues. From germline, CDR1 is DFQATT and CDR2 SNEGSKA (reference sequence). CDR3 coding DNA: TGCAGTGCTAGCGTTAAGGAGCAGTACTTC. Translation: CSASVKEQYF.

The chain is built from TRBV28 and TRBJ2-1, with TRBD2 identical over 7 bases. The CDR3 is 17 amino acids. The V and J ends lost 5 bases and 9 bases, in that order; junction bases with no gene match: 19. From germline, CDR1 is MDHEN and CDR2 SYDVKM. Here the CDR3 DNA reads TGTGCCAGCAGTGACATTGGGTGGACTAGTAAGTTCGGTGAGCAGTTCTTC. This gives the protein CASSDIGWTSKFGEQFF.

This clone was observed once. The J gene is TRBJ2-1, the V gene TRBV5-4; the match to TRBD1 covers 10 bases. The CDR3 consists of 15 residues. Germline CDR1 and CDR2: SGHNT and YYREEE (reference sequence). Trimming cost V 4 bases and J 6 bases; bases outside gene matches: 7. The CDR3, as DNA: TGTGCCAGCAGCGCCGGGACAGGGGACTTCAATGAGCAGTTCTTC. The encoded protein is CASSAGTGDFNEQFF.

V is TRBV19 and J is TRBJ2-7, with TRBD1 as a possible D gene (6 bases). Germline V gives CDR1 LNHDA, CDR2 SQIVND (reference sequence). The CDR3 contains 14 residues. V lost 8 bases and J lost 3, with 17 bases in between. The CDR3 nucleotides are TGTGCCAGTGGTACAGGGTACTCTGGCTACGAGCAGTACTTC. Translated: CASGTGYSGYEQYF.

This clone appeared once. The chain is built from TRBV2 and TRBJ1-1; perhaps TRBD1 as D (5 bases). This CDR3 spans 16 amino acids. V was cut by 1 base and J by 3 bases, with 15 bases left in between. The V gene's germline CDR1 is SNHLY and CDR2 FYNNEI. The CDR3 protein is CASSEVRGVGDTEAFF. The DNA for the CDR3 is TGTGCCAGCAGTGAAGTTCGAGGGGTTGGGGACACTGAAGCTTTCTTT.

The V and J genes are TRBV30 and TRBJ2-7, with a tentative D call TRBD1 (6 bases). CDR3 length: 13 amino acids. V was pared by 0 bases and J by 4 bases, with 10 bases between. Germline loops: CDR1 GTSNPN, CDR2 SVGIG (reference sequence). Here the CDR3 reads CAWSVLQGYEQYF. In nucleotides, the CDR3 is TGTGCCTGGAGTGTACTTCAGGGGTACGAGCAGTACTTC.

This sequence joins TRBV5-1 and TRBJ2-5, with a tentative D call TRBD1 (5 bases). Germline CDR1 SGHRS, CDR2 YFSETQ. The CDR3 is 15 residues long. Trimming shortened V by 4 bases and J by 1 base, and 14 bases separated the two germline ends. The CDR3 nucleotides read TGCGCCAGCAGCCCACAGACAGTTGCCCAAGAGACCCAGTACTTC. It yields the protein CASSPQTVAQETQYF.

V usage is TRBV14 and J usage is TRBJ1-4; D gene uncertain. V was trimmed by 3 bases and J by 8 bases, leaving 22 bases between them. Looked up from germline, CDR1 is SGHDN and CDR2 is FVKESK. This CDR3 has 17 amino acids. CDR3 sequence: CASSHSAIIGVQEKLFF. The CDR3, as DNA: TGTGCCAGCAGCCACTCCGCAATAATCGGGGTTCAAGAAAAACTGTTTTTT. The full variable domain, in which reference TRBV14 and TRBJ1-4 provide the parts outside the CDR3, is EAGVTQFPSHSVIEKGQTVTLRCDPISGHDNLYWYRRVMGKEIKFLLHFVKESKQDESGMPNNRFLAERTGGTYSTLKVQPAELEDSGVYFCASSHSAIIGVQEKLFFGSGTQLSVL.

There are a few counts of this clone. Its ends do not fully match the called genes, so a read error is possible. This chain connects TRBV28 to TRBJ2-1; TRBD2 agrees at 14 bases. The CDR3 totals 13 residues. Germline CDR1 is MDHEN and CDR2 is SYDVKM. The CDR3 protein is CASSPSPGLAGVF. In DNA, the CDR3 is TGTGCCAGCAGTCCCAGTCCGGGACTAGCGGGAGTCTTC.

The chain uses TRBV28 and TRBJ1-1, with D unclear. The ends were cut back, 2 bases at V and 8 bases at J, with 9 bases in the middle. The CDR3 is 12 amino acids. Germline values: CDR1 MDHEN, CDR2 SYDVKM. The CDR3 loop is CASSLAESEAFF. The CDR3 DNA is TGTGCCAGCAGTTTAGCCGAGAGCGAAGCTTTCTTT.

The gene calls are TRBV30 and TRBJ2-7, with no clear D. V was cut by 1 base and J by 2 bases, with 12 bases left in between. This CDR3 is 14 amino acids long. Germline CDR1 is GTSNPN and CDR2 is SVGIG (reference sequence). The CDR3 DNA reads as TGTGCCTGGAGTGCGAAGGAAATTACCTACGAGCAGTACTTC. Translation gives CAWSAKEITYEQYF.

The count of this clone is one. The V gene is TRBV4-3, the J gene TRBJ1-5; D is ambiguous. This CDR3 region has 16 residues. V dropped 3 bases and J dropped 0 bases, with 12 bases sitting between them. CDR1 and CDR2 from the germline V gene are LGHNA and YSLEER. CDR3 sequence reads: CASSHLHPDSNQPQHF. The CDR3 DNA is TGCGCCAGCAGCCACCTCCACCCCGATAGCAATCAGCCCCAGCATTTT.

V usage is TRBV9 and J usage is TRBJ1-4; D gene unclear. V lost 1 base, J lost 4 bases, and 8 bases lay in between. The CDR3 runs to 14 residues. Germline V gene data show CDR1 as SGDLS and CDR2 as YYNGEE. The CDR3 DNA reads TGTGCCAGCAGCGTATTAGGGAATAATGAAAAACTGTTTTTT. It specifies CASSVLGNNEKLFF.

This chain links TRBV11-2 with TRBJ2-7; D remains unclear. The CDR3 has 13 amino acids. Looked up from germline, CDR1 is SGHAT and CDR2 is FQNNGV. Trimming pared 5 bases from V and 2 bases from J, leaving 10 bases between. In DNA, the CDR3 is TGTGCCAGCAGCCATACCCCAACCTACGAGCAGTACTTC. Residues: CASSHTPTYEQYF.

The CDR3 is CASSLGLAGEYTGELFF. The CDR3 nucleotides read TGTGCCAGTAGTCTCGGACTAGCGGGAGAGTACACCGGGGAGCTGTTTTTT. The J gene is TRBJ2-2, the V gene TRBV19, with 13 bases lining up with TRBD2. Germline V lookup: CDR1 LNHDA, CDR2 SQIVND (reference sequence). The J segment lost 3 bases and the V segment lost 5 bases, leaving 6 bases of the junction unmatched. The CDR3 runs to 17 residues. The full variable domain, in which reference TRBV19 and TRBJ2-2 provide the parts outside the CDR3, is DGGITQSPKYLFRKEGQNVTLSCEQNLNHDAMYWYRQDPGQGLRLIYYSQIVNDFQKGDIAEGYSVSREKKESFPLTVTSAQKNPTAFYLCASSLGLAGEYTGELFFGEGSRLTVL.

CDR3 coding DNA: TGTGCCAGTAGTGGGGGGAGGGAGTCGATAAGCACGCAGTATTTT. As protein: CASSGGRESISTQYF. V usage is TRBV19 and J usage is TRBJ2-3, with 7 bases fitting TRBD2. The CDR3 has 15 amino acids. Losses at the gene ends were 5 bases for V and 9 bases for J; bases not matched to a gene: 14. Germline CDR1 LNHDA, CDR2 SQIVND (reference sequence).

This chain joins TRBV5-1 and TRBJ1-3, with a weak D call TRBD1 (5 bases). CDR1 is SGHRS and CDR2 is YFSETQ in the germline V gene. The V end was cut by 4 bases, the J end by 4 bases, with 15 bases between. The CDR3 totals 15 residues. The CDR3 nucleotides are TGCGCCAGCAGCCCCCGAGGGGCGGACGGAAACACCATATATTTT. Its translation is CASSPRGADGNTIYF.

With regard to this clone: Other DNA sequences from this sample encode an identical CDR3 as well. The V call is TRBV18, the J call TRBJ2-3, with no clear D. V was clipped by 1 base and J by 0 bases, with 11 bases between them. The CDR3 loop spans 16 amino acids. Germline values: CDR1 KGHSH, CDR2 LQKENI. The CDR3, as DNA: TGTGCCAGCTCACCACGAGGCTCAGCTAGCACAGATACGCAGTATTTT. Translating it yields CASSPRGSASTDTQYF.

The rearrangement joins TRBV9 to TRBJ2-1; TRBD2 is a possible D gene (6 bases). Germline assignment: CDR1 SGDLS and CDR2 YYNGEE. CDR3 length equals 16 residues. The ends were cut back, 0 bases at V and 3 bases at J, with 13 bases in the middle. The CDR3 loop reads CASSVGGSGVYNEQFF. DNA of the CDR3: TGTGCCAGCAGCGTAGGGGGTAGCGGAGTCTACAATGAGCAGTTCTTC. The complete variable domain, with remaining parts taken from reference TRBV9 and TRBJ2-1, reads DSGVTQTPKHLITATGQRVTLRCSPRSGDLSVYWYQQSLDQGLQFLIQYYNGEERAKGNILERFSAQQFPDLHSELNLSSLELGDSALYFCASSVGGSGVYNEQFFGPGTRLTVL.